This TCR beta chain comes out of a study of T cell changes during pregnancy in multiple sclerosis (dated by TCRdb to the late 2010s). Some background on the complete study: In women with multiple sclerosis, the researchers looked at how the T cell repertoire shifted as pregnancy progressed.

Turning to this clone: This receptor's antigen is unknown. No much larger clone exists at a distance of one base, and base qualities are not known.

The library was produced with the immunoSEQ multiplex PCR assay. TCRdb re-hosts the immuneACCESS table, in-frame sequences only. Its copies lack some clones; in the studies checked, an unresolved V gene accounts for under half of them, and the cause for the rest is not known. The table for this sample lists tens of thousands of clones; 90% to 95% of them were counted only once. 6.5% to 9.5% of the sample is in the top ten clones. V and J are truncated by 4 bases and 8 bases respectively, leaving an intervening sequence of 11 bases. Taken from the germline V gene, the CDR1 and CDR2 loops are SGHDN and FVKESK. Spanning cysteine to phenylalanine, the CDR3 consists of 12 amino acids. The sequence is cut down to CDR3 DNA, 36 bases in frame from base 1.

The source of this sequence is a female donor with multiple sclerosis, enrolled in a pregnancy study. Sequences were derived from CD8+ T cells from peripheral blood mononuclear cells, sampled in the third trimester of pregnancy. The chain joins TRBV14 to TRBJ1-2; no D segment can be confidently identified. In nucleotides, the sequence is TGTGCCAGCAGCCCTAGCGGTTGGGGCTACACCTTC. Translated, it gives CASSPSGWGYTF.